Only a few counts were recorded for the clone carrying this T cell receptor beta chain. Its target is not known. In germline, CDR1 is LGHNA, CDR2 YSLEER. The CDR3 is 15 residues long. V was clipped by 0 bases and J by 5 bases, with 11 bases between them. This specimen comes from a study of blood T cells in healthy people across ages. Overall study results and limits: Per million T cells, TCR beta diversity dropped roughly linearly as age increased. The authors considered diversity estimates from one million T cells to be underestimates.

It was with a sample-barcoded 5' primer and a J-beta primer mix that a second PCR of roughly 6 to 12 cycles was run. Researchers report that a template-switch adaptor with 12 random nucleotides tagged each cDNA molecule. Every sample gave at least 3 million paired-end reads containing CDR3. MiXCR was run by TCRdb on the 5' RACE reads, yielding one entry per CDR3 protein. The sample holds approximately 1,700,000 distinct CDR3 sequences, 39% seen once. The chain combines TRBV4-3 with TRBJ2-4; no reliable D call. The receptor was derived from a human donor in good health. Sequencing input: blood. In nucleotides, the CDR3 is TGCGCCAGCAGCCAAGACTCCCCGGCCCAAAACATTCAGTACTTC. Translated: CASSQDSPAQNIQYF.